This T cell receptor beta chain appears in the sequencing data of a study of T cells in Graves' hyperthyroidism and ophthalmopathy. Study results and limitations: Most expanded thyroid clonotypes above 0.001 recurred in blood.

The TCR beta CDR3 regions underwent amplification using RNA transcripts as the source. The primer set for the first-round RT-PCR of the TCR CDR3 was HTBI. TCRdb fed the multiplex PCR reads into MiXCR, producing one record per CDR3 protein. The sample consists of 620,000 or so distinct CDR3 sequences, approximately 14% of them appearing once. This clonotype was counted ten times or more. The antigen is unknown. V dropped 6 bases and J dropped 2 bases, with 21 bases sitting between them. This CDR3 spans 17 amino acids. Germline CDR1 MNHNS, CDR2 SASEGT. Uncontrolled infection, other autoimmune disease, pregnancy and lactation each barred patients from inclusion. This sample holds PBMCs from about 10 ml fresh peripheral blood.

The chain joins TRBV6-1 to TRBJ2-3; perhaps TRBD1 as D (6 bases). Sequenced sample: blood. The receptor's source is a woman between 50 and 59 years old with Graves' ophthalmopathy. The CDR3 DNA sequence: TGTGCCAGCAGCACCGCCCCGACAGGTACCAACACAGATACGCAGTATTTT. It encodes CASSTAPTGTNTDTQYF.